This TCR beta chain originates from a study of cytotoxic CD8 clonotypes in ibrutinib-treated CLL (dated by TCRdb to the early 2020s). About the study as a whole: The cohort included around 15 treatment-naive and some twelve relapsed/refractory patients; around 18 were IGHV unmutated. Samples averaged approximately 250,000 productive templates and tens of thousands of productive rearrangements. Partial responses were observed in 24 patients and complete responses in 2; after a median follow-up of 68 months, remission was maintained in approximately 14 patients and progression was observed in roughly 12. Every sample from remission and from progressive disease was obtained while the patients were still on ibrutinib. Of the 70 to 90 people in the trial, 25 to 30 had longitudinal samples available. Samples at response were collected after a median of roughly twelve months of treatment, with a range of about 6 to 40 months. Cryopreserved peripheral blood mononuclear cells were obtained prior to treatment, at the time of response, and at either disease progression or sustained remission.

Including the terminal cysteine and phenylalanine, the CDR3 comprises 15 residues. Only CDR3 DNA is held: 45 bases, read in frame from base 1. CDR1 and CDR2, per the germline V gene, are SGHRS and YFSETQ. Trimming takes 4 bases off V and 5 bases off J; junction bases not matched to a gene: 9. Per the publication, the time point label means: approximately twelve months on ibrutinib. For TCR beta library preparation, about 2 micrograms of genomic DNA was extracted from cryopreserved PBMCs. Longitudinal blood samples from CLL patients on ibrutinib monotherapy were analyzed using high-throughput TCR beta sequencing. The patients took part in an open-label, single-center phase 2 trial of ibrutinib monotherapy. Overall study results and their limits: Sustained-remission and progressing patients did not have matched sampling times, and lymph node repertoires were not examined. Baseline clonality was found to be higher than that of age-matched healthy donors and was strongly correlated with circulating CD8+ T-cell counts. Public clonotypes were found to be uncommon and were observed to contract or remain stable during treatment; the increase in clonality was shown to reflect expansion of private clonotypes at ibrutinib response. Clonality increased at ibrutinib response, stayed stable in sustained remission, and fell back toward baseline at progression.

On a MiSeq, deep resolution sequencing aimed for a depth between 1 in 1 million and 1 in 200,000 T cells, with each clonotype covered 10x on average. The immunoSEQ hsTCRB Kit was used to generate TCR beta libraries. As for how the authors treated the data: ImmunoSEQ Data Assistant and ImmunoSEQ Analyzer were used for data analysis, and V, D and J genes were assigned according to IMGT definitions. Clonality, with values ranging from 0 to 1, was calculated as one minus the normalized Shannon entropy of productive rearrangement frequencies. Only overrepresented clonotypes making up at least 0.05% of each patient's repertoire were included in the public clonotype analysis. Repertoires from about a dozen age-matched healthy donors in immuneACCESS were used as clonality controls. TCRdb obtained this table from immuneACCESS and retained in-frame rearrangements with V and J assigned. These tables miss some clones; where compared with another copy, unresolved V genes account for less than half of the shortfall, and the remainder is unexplained. That table furnishes V, J and clone size, whereas the DNA furnished D and trimming. Within this sample are just over 200,000 clones, with more than 70% of them counted one time only. About 10% of the sample is held by the ten biggest clonotypes.

Comment on this clone: What antigen it recognizes has not been identified. The sample holds no much larger clone one base away, and base qualities are not on file.

This sample comprised PBMCs, obtained after 12 months of ibrutinib treatment. The source is a human donor with chronic lymphocytic leukemia. The rearranged chain carries TRBV5-1 and TRBJ2-7; a stretch of 10 junction bases matches TRBD2. The CDR3 here reads CASSPGLAGVHEQYF. The DNA reads TGCGCCAGCAGCCCCGGTCTAGCGGGGGTCCACGAGCAGTACTTC.